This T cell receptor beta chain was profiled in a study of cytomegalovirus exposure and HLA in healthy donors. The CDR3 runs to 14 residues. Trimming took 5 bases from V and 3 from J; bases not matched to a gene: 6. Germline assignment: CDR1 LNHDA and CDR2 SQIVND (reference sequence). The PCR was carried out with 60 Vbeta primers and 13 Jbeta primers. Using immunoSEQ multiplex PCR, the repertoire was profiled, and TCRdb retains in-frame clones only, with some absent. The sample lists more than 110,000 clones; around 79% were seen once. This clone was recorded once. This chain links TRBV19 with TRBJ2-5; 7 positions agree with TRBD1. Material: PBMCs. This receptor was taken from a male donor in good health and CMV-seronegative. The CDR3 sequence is CASSSTGPKETQYF. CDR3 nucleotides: TGTGCCAGTAGTTCGACAGGGCCTAAAGAGACCCAGTACTTC. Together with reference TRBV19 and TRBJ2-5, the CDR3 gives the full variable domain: DGGITQSPKYLFRKEGQNVTLSCEQNLNHDAMYWYRQDPGQGLRLIYYSQIVNDFQKGDIAEGYSVSREKKESFPLTVTSAQKNPTAFYLCASSSTGPKETQYFGPGTRLLVL.